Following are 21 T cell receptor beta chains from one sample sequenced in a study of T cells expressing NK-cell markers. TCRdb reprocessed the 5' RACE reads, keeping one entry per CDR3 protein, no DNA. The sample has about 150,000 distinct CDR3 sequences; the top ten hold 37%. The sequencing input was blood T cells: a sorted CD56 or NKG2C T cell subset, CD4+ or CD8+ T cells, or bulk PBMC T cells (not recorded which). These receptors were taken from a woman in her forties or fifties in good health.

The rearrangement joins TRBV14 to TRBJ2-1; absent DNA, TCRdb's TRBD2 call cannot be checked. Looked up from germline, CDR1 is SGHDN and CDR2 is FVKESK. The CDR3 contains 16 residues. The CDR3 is CASSQKGPQAFSEQFF.

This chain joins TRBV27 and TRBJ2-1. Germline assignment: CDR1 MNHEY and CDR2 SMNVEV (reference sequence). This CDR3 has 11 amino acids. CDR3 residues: CASSRGNEQFF.

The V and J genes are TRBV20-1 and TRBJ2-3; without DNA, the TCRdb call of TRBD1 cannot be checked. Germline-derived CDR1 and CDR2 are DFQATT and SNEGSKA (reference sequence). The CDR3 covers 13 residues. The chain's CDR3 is CSAGGPLTDTQYF.

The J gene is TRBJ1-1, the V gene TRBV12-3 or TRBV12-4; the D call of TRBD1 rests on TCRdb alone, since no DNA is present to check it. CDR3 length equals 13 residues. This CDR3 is CASRGGRNTEAFF.

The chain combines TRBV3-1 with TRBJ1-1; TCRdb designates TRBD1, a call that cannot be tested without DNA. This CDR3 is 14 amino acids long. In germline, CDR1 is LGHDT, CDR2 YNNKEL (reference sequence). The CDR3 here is CASSPIPGGTEAFF.

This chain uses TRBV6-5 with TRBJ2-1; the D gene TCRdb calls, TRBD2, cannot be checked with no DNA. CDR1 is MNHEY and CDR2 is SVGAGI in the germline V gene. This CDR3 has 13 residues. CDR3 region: CASSSSGRNEQFF.

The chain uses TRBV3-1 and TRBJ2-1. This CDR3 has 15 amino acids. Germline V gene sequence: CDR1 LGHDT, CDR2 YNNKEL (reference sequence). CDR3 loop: CASSHLQGTYNEQFF.

The CDR3 sequence: CASSYGGTSSYEQYF. V gene TRBV6-5 combines with J gene TRBJ2-7; TCRdb calls TRBD2, which cannot be checked without DNA. This CDR3 region has 15 residues. Germline V CDR1 and CDR2: MNHEY, SVGAGI.

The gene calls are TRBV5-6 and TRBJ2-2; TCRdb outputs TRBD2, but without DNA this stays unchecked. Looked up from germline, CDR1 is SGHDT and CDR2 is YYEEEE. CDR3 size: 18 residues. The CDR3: CASSSGTSGSIWTGELFF.

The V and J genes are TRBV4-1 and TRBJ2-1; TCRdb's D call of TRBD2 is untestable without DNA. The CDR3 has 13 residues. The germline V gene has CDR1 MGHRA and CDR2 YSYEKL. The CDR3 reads CASSLAAQNEQFF.

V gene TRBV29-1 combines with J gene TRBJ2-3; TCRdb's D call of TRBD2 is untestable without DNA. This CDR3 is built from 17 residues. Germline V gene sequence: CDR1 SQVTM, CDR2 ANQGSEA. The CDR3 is CSARPRGLAISTDTQYF.

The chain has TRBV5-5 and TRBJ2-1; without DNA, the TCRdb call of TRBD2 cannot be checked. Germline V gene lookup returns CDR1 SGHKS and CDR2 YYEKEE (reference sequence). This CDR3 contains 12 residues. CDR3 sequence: CASSPGGLGQFF.

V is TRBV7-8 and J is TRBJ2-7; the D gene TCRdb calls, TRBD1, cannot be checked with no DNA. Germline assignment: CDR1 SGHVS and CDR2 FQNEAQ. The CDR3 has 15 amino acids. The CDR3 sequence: CASSHNRDRTYEQYF.

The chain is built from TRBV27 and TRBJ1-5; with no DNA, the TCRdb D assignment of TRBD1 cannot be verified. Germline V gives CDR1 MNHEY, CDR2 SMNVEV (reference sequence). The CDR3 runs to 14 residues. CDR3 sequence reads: CASSYTGGAQPQHF.

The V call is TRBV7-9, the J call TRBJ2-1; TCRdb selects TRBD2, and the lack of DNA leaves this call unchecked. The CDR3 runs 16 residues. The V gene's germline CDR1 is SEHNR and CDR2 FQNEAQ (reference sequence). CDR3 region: CASSLGVSGSYNEQFF.

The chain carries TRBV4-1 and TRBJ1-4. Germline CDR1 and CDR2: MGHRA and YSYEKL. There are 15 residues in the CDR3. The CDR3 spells CASSQETGANEKLFF.

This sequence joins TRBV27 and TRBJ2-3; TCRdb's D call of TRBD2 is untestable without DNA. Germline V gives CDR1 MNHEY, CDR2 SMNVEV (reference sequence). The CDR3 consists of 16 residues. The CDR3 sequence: CASRGGLAGVTDTQYF.

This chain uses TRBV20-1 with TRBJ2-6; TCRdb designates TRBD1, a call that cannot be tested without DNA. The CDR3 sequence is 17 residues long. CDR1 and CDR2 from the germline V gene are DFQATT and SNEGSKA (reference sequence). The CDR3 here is CSLIGTEDCSGANVLTF.

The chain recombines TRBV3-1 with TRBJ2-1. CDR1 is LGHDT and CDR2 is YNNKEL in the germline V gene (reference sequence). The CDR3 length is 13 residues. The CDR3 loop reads CASSQDMRMGQFF.

The chain's CDR3 is CASRPQGTGQETQYF. The genes are TRBV28 and TRBJ2-5; without DNA, the TCRdb call of TRBD1 cannot be checked. The CDR3 has 15 residues. CDR1 and CDR2 (germline): MDHEN, SYDVKM.

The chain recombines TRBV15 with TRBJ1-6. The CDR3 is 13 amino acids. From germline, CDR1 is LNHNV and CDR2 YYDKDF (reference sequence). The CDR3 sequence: CATSRETNSPLHF.